The present entry profiles one TCR beta chain with its context. This record belongs to a study of blood T cell repertoires in COVID-19. At the level of the study: The United States, Italy and Spain provided the acute and convalescent COVID-19 samples. PBMCs, B-cell-depleted T cells, or T cells were the source of the cDNA or gDNA that made up the material.

Clones were read by immunoSEQ multiplex PCR, and TCRdb kept only the in-frame ones, dropping some. Of 30,000 to 40,000 clones listed, 88% are singletons. The CDR3 is 13 residues long. Germline V gene data show CDR1 as LGHDT and CDR2 as YNNKEL (reference sequence). The V gene end was trimmed by 4 bases and the J gene end by 15 bases; junction bases not matched to a gene: 12. This receptor was identified in a man between 60 and 75 years old with active COVID-19. The sample comprised peripheral blood. The gene calls are TRBV3-1 (or the pseudogene TRBV3-2) and TRBJ2-4; 7 bases map to TRBD2. The CDR3 reads CASSRAPGDYWYF. Here the CDR3 DNA reads TGTGCCAGCAGCCGAGCCCCCGGGGACTATTGGTACTTC.